This T cell receptor (beta chain) was sequenced in a study of molecular identifiers for immune sequencing clone quantification. With regard to this clonotype: Its ends do not fully match the called genes, so a read error is possible.

CDR3 size: 13 residues. TCRdb reprocessed the PCR reads with MiXCR, giving one entry per CDR3 protein. This sample has a few hundred thousand distinct CDR3 sequences, with approximately 25% found just once. What was sequenced was naive CD8+ T cells from blood, with Jurkat cell RNA spiked in. Subset described: FACS-sorted CD8+CD4-CCR7+CD45RA+ naive T cells. The V call is TRBV12-3 or TRBV12-4, the J call TRBJ1-5; D is undetermined. The clonotype comes from a human donor in good health. Some libraries in this study had Jurkat cell RNA spiked in. The CDR3 DNA reads TGTGCCAGCAGTTTGGTAGAAAATCTGCCCCAGCATTTT. It encodes CASSLVENLPQHF.